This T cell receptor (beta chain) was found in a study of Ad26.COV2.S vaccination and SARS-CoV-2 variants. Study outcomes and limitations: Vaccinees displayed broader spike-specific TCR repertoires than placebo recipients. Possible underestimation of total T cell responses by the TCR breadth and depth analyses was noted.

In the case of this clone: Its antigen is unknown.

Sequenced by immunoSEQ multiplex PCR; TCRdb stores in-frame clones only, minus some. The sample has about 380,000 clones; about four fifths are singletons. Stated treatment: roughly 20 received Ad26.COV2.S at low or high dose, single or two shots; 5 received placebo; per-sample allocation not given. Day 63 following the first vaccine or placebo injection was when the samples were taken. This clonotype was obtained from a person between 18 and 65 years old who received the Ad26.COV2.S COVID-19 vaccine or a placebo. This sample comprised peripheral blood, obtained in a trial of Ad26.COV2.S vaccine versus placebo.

For the CDR3, the DNA is TGTGCCAGCAGTGTCAGACTAGCGGGAAACATTCAGTACTTC. This codes for CASSVRLAGNIQYF. V and J are TRBV2 and TRBJ2-4; 10 positions match TRBD2. The V segment lost 4 bases and the J segment 6 bases; nucleotides outside the gene matches: 3. The CDR3 covers 14 residues. CDR1 and CDR2 from the germline V gene are SNHLY and FYNNEI.